This T cell receptor (beta chain) was identified during a study of T cell responses to AZD1222 COVID-19 vaccine. The germline V and J ends were trimmed by 1 base and 0 bases, with 15 bases remaining between them. Germline V gene lookup returns CDR1 KGHSH and CDR2 LQKENI. There are 17 residues in the CDR3. Some clones are missing from TCRdb's copy, which holds only in-frame ones; the method was immunoSEQ multiplex PCR. This table holds under 140,000 clones, roughly nine tenths found once. The TCR originated in an adult in good health. The gene calls are TRBV18 and TRBJ1-1; no firm D call. Sequenced material: peripheral blood, taken on day 0 of AZD1222 vaccination. In DNA form, the CDR3 reads TGTGCCAGCTCACCACTTGGACCGAATGGGGTGAACACTGAAGCTTTCTTT. Encoded protein: CASSPLGPNGVNTEAFF. Based on the CDR3 plus reference TRBV18 and TRBJ1-1, the full variable domain is NAGVMQNPRHLVRRRGQEARLRCSPMKGHSHVYWYRQLPEEGLKFMVYLQKENIIDESGMPKERFSAEFPKEGPSILRIQQVVRGDSAAYFCASSPLGPNGVNTEAFFGQGTRLTVV.